The entry below gives a single TCR beta chain sequence along with its context. The data were taken from a study of T cells in Graves' hyperthyroidism and ophthalmopathy. Amplification yielded TCR beta CDR3 regions, with RNA transcripts as the source. Researchers ran a first-round RT-PCR on the TCR CDR3 using the HTBI primer set. TCRdb redid the calling of the multiplex PCR reads with MiXCR, one entry per CDR3 protein. The sample contains about 600,000 distinct CDR3 sequences, 16% of which appear only once. Orbital computed tomography and thyroid ultrasound, together with serum TRAb and thyroxine and clinical symptoms, were used for diagnoses. The CDR3 is made up of 15 amino acids. Germline V gives CDR1 SEHNR, CDR2 FQNEAQ (reference sequence). Deletions cut 5 bases from V and 3 bases from J, with 17 bases between.

The source material was blood. This clonotype originated in a middle-aged woman with Graves' ophthalmopathy. The rearrangement joins TRBV7-9 to TRBJ2-7; no clear D gene. CDR3: CASSQSPSANYEQYF. CDR3 coding DNA: TGTGCCAGCAGCCAGTCCCCGAGCGCGAACTACGAGCAGTACTTC. Drawing the rest from reference TRBV7-9 and TRBJ2-7, the complete variable domain is DTGVSQNPRHKITKRGQNVTFRCDPISEHNRLYWYRQTLGQGPEFLTYFQNEAQLEKSRLLSDRFSAERPKGSFSTLEIQRTEQGDSAMYLCASSQSPSANYEQYFGPGTRLTVT.